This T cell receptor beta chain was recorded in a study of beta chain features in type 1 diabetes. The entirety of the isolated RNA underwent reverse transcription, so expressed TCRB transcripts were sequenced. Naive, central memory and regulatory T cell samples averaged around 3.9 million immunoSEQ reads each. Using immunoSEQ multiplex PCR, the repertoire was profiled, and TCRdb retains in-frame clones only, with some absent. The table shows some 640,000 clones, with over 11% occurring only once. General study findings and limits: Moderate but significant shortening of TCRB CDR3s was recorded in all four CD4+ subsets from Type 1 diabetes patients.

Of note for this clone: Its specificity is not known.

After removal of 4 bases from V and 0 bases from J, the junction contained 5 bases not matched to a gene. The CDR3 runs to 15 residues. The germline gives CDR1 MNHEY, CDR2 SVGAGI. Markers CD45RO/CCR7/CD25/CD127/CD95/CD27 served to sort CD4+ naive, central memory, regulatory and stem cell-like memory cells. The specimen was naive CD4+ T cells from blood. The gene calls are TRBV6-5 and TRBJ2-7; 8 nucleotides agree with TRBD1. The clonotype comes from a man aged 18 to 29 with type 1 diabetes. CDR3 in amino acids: CASSFRQGASYEQYF. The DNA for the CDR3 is TGTGCCAGCAGTTTCAGGCAGGGGGCCTCCTACGAGCAGTACTTC.